The rows below give T cell receptor beta chains drawn from one sample of a study of glioma-infiltrating T cells. Each CDR3 protein is one row after TCRdb ran MiXCR on the multiplex PCR reads. The data contain about 94,000 distinct CDR3 sequences, about 23% of them singletons. The specimen was glioma tissue, nonneoplastic brain tissue, or PBMCs (not recorded which). These receptors were obtained from a human donor with low-grade glioma or glioblastoma, undergoing nonglioma brain surgery, or in good health (not recorded which). CDR3s include the opening cysteine and the closing phenylalanine or tryptophan. D genes are given only for firm matches. Rows may omit the clone size; those that give it use once, few, many or a size class.

>TRBD1|.|TRBJ1-1|TRBV19|15
TGTGCCAGTAAAGACAGGGGGCGCTTTAACACTGAAGCTTTCTTT
CASKDRGRFNTEAFF
>TRBD2|many|TRBJ2-7|TRBV7-6|15
TGTGCCAGCAGCTTAGGTAGCGGGAGATCCTACGAGCAGTACTTC
CASSLGSGRSYEQYF
>.|.|TRBJ2-3|TRBV12-3/TRBV12-4|14
TGTGCCAGCAGTTTAGCTAAAGTAACAGATACGCAGTATTTT
CASSLAKVTDTQYF
>.|many|TRBJ2-3|TRBV20-1|14
TGCAGTGCTAGTATCCGGCAGGGGTCAGATACGCAGTATTTT
CSASIRQGSDTQYF
>.|many|TRBJ1-2|TRBV20-1|15
TGCAGTGCTCCACGACAAGTAGGAGGGTACTATGGCTACACCTTC
CSAPRQVGGYYGYTF
>.|many|TRBJ1-3|TRBV18|14
TGTGCCAGCAGCTTACAGGGTAGTGGAAACACCATATATTTT
CASSLQGSGNTIYF
>.|many|TRBJ1-2|TRBV15|12
TGTGCCACCAGCAGAGGAGCGGGGGGCTACACCTTC
CATSRGAGGYTF
>.|few|TRBJ1-6|TRBV19|14
TGTGCCAGTAGTGTCGTCGGGGTTGATTCACCCCTCCACTTT
CASSVVGVDSPLHF
>.|.|TRBJ2-7|TRBV10-2|15
TGCGCCAGCAGACTACCGGGGGGCAATATCTACGAGCAGTACTTC
CASRLPGGNIYEQYF
>TRBD1|many|TRBJ1-1|TRBV20-1|14
TGCAGTGCTAGAACGGGGACAGGGAACACTGAAGCTTTCTTT
CSARTGTGNTEAFF
>.|few|TRBJ2-7|TRBV12-3/TRBV12-4|15
TGTGCCAGCAGCTCGACCGGGACATCCTCCTACGAGCAGTACTTC
CASSSTGTSSYEQYF
>TRBD2|many|TRBJ2-3|TRBV19|15
TGTGCCAGTAGTACCCAGCGGGAGGGCGCAGATACGCAGTATTTT
CASSTQREGADTQYF
>.|many|TRBJ1-1|TRBV3-1|14
TGTGCCAGCAGCCAAGACACCCCGAGGACTGAAGCTTTCTTT
CASSQDTPRTEAFF
>TRBD1|.|TRBJ2-7|TRBV19|15
TGTGCCAGTAGAGACCCGGGACAGGGGGCTTTCGAGCAGTACTTC
CASRDPGQGAFEQYF
>.|.|TRBJ2-1|TRBV29-1|14
TGCAGCGCTCTCCGGAACTTGCTCCGGAATGAGCAGTTCTTC
CSALRNLLRNEQFF
>.|many|TRBJ1-2|TRBV28|11
TGTGCCAGCGGAACAACCGCCCGCTACACCTTC
CASGTTARYTF
>TRBD1|many|TRBJ2-3|TRBV18|15
TGTGCCAGCTCACGCCGACAGGGGTCGACAGATACGCAGTATTTT
CASSRRQGSTDTQYF
>.|many|TRBJ1-1|TRBV2|11
TGTGCCAGCAGTCTGCAGATTGAAGCTTTCTTT
CASSLQIEAFF
>TRBD1|many|TRBJ2-7|TRBV28|15
TGTGCCAGCTCCCCTTGGGGACAGGGCTCCTACGAGCAGTACTTC
CASSPWGQGSYEQYF
>.|.|TRBJ2-3|TRBV19|11
TGTGCCAGTAGTATAGCAGATACGCAGTATTTT
CASSIADTQYF
>.|many|TRBJ1-6|TRBV14|15
TGTGCCAGCAGCCCCCGGGGGTCCTATAATTCACCCCTCCACTTT
CASSPRGSYNSPLHF
>.|many|TRBJ1-2|TRBV19|12
TGTGCCAGTAGTACGAAGAGATATGGCTACACCTTC
CASSTKRYGYTF
>.|.|TRBJ1-1|TRBV30|14
TGTGCCTGGAGTGAGGTGGTTTCGGGCACTGAAGCTTTCTTT
CAWSEVVSGTEAFF
>.|many|TRBJ2-6|TRBV7-9|16
TGTGCCAGCAGCCCCCGACTAGGTTCTGGGGCCAACGTCCTGACTTTC
CASSPRLGSGANVLTF
>TRBD2|many|TRBJ2-3|TRBV11-3|16
TGTGCCAGCAGCCCAGGACTAGAGGATCGCACAGATACGCAGTATTTT
CASSPGLEDRTDTQYF
>.|many|TRBJ1-6|TRBV4-2|16
TGTGCCAGCAGCCAAGGGTACGGCCCCTTTAATTCACCCCTCCACTTT
CASSQGYGPFNSPLHF
>.|.|TRBJ1-6|TRBV15|15
TGTGCCACCAGCCTGACAATCACGTTTGAACAGCCCCTCCACTTT
CATSLTITFEQPLHF
>.|many|TRBJ1-5|TRBV12-3/TRBV12-4|14
TGTGCCAGCAGTTATGGGCGGCACAATCAGCCCCAGCATTTT
CASSYGRHNQPQHF
>.|many|TRBJ2-5|TRBV7-2|15
TGTGCCAGCAGCTTAGATGGTAGCGGCTCAGAGACCCAGTACTTC
CASSLDGSGSETQYF
>TRBD1|many|TRBJ1-1|TRBV3-1|14
TGTGCCAGCAGCCGGGGACAGGCGAACACTGAAGCTTTCTTT
CASSRGQANTEAFF
>TRBD1|few|TRBJ2-3|TRBV7-8|15
TGTGCCAGCAGCCTCCGGGACAGGGGGGCAGATACGCAGTATTTT
CASSLRDRGADTQYF
>TRBD1|many|TRBJ2-5|TRBV15|16
TGTGCCACCAGCAGAAACACAGGGGGCGCGGGAGAGACCCAGTACTTC
CATSRNTGGAGETQYF
>TRBD2|many|TRBJ2-1|TRBV4-2|17
TGTGCCAGCAGCCTACACCTTAGCGGGAGTGTTCCCAATGAGCAGTTCTTC
CASSLHLSGSVPNEQFF
>TRBD1|many|TRBJ2-7|TRBV18|15
TGTGCCAGCTCACGGCGCGGGCCAGGGGGTGACGAGCAGTACTTC
CASSRRGPGGDEQYF
>.|many|TRBJ2-3|TRBV12-3/TRBV12-4|15
TGTGCCAGCAGCCTTACCCTAGGAAAGGCAGATACGCAGTATTTT
CASSLTLGKADTQYF
>TRBD1|many|TRBJ1-5|TRBV7-6|15
TGTGCCAGCAGCTTAGGTGGACAGGTCAATCAGCCCCAGCATTTT
CASSLGGQVNQPQHF
>.|many|TRBJ2-2|TRBV7-7|15
TGTGCCAGCAGCCAGGAGCAGGGGACCACCGGGGAGCTGTTTTTT
CASSQEQGTTGELFF
>.|few|TRBJ2-3|TRBV5-1|16
TGCGCCAGCAGCGCCCGGACCAATGCAGGGGCAGATACGCAGTATTTT
CASSARTNAGADTQYF
>TRBD1|many|TRBJ1-5|TRBV2|16
TGTGCCAGCAGCACCGGGACAGGGGGCGGCAATCAGCCCCAGCATTTT
CASSTGTGGGNQPQHF
>TRBD1|many|TRBJ2-7|TRBV18|14
TGTGCCAGCTCACCCGGGACAGCTACTGGCGAGCAGTACTTC
CASSPGTATGEQYF
>.|.|TRBJ2-7|TRBV6-2/TRBV6-3|12
TGTGCCAGCAGTGCAGTCTCCCATGAGCAGTACTTC
CASSAVSHEQYF
>.|many|TRBJ2-3|TRBV2|15
TGTGCCAGCTCACCACCCCGGTTTAGCACAGATACGCAGTATTTT
CASSPPRFSTDTQYF
>.|many|TRBJ1-6|TRBV10-2|12
TGCGCCAGCAGTCCTTATAATTCACCCCTCCACTTT
CASSPYNSPLHF